This TCR beta chain was captured by sequencing in a study of T cells in Graves' hyperthyroidism and ophthalmopathy. Per the germline V gene, CDR1 is LGHNT and CDR2 is FRNRAP. The V and J ends lost 7 bases and 5 bases, in that order; junction bases with no gene match: 7. The CDR3 sequence is 15 residues long. This clonotype was seen repeatedly, ten times or more. Amplification yielded TCR beta CDR3 regions, with RNA transcripts as the source. The TCR CDR3 first-round RT-PCR relied on the HTBI primer set. In TCRdb, the multiplex PCR reads were re-called with MiXCR into one record per CDR3 protein. This table has 200,000 or so distinct CDR3 sequences, around 17% appearing once.

The clonotype comes from a woman in her forties or fifties with Graves' hyperthyroidism. The sequenced sample consisted of blood. This chain uses TRBV12-5 with TRBJ2-1; 11 positions agree with TRBD2. In DNA form, the CDR3 reads TGTGCTAGTGCCCGCGGGACTAGCGGAAACAATGAGCAGTTCTTC. Encoded protein: CASARGTSGNNEQFF.